Given below is one TCR beta chain in context. MiXCR, run by TCRdb on the 5' RACE reads, gives a single entry per CDR3 protein. The sample has roughly 90,000 distinct CDR3 sequences, about 15% seen once. The source of the sample is a study of early T cells in non-severe SARS-CoV-2 infection. The CDR3 is made up of 18 amino acids. With 7 bases removed from V and 3 bases from J, the gap between germline ends came to 25 bases. V usage is TRBV12-3 or TRBV12-4 and J usage is TRBJ2-1; no clear D gene. This clonotype was obtained from an adult who was a healthcare worker with PCR-confirmed SARS-CoV-2 infection or an uninfected control (not recorded which). The source material was whole blood. CDR3 loop: CASTQSPPNKGDYNEQFF. Here the CDR3 DNA reads TGTGCCAGCACCCAAAGCCCCCCCAACAAGGGCGACTACAATGAGCAGTTCTTC.